This TCR beta chain was observed in a study of metastatic and nonmetastatic thyroid tumors. Study-level background: Malignant thyroid and benign thyroid patients provided blood and tumor or nodule tissue whose repertoires were compared.

Whole-study results and caveats: In blood and tumor, TCR beta diversity was reportedly significantly higher in malignant thyroid tumors than in benign nodules.

Using MiXCR, TCRdb reanalyzed the PCR reads. The data hold 15,000 or so clones, with over 25% observed a single time. Germline CDR1 reads SGDLS; CDR2 reads YYNGEE. The CDR3 runs to 14 residues. Trimming cost V 0 bases and J 3 bases, with 9 bases left between them. A remark on this clone: Its antigen is unidentified.

Prior to thyroid surgery, none of the patients had received any treatment. The TCR sequence derives from a male donor with papillary thyroid cancer or a benign thyroid nodule (not recorded which). Some clones in this sample may be carry-over from other donors' samples. Material: tumor tissue. The chain combines TRBV9 with TRBJ1-1; D gene unclear. This chain's CDR3 is CASSVDSGDTEAFF. In nucleotides, the CDR3 is TGTGCCAGCAGCGTAGATTCTGGGGACACTGAAGCTTTCTTT.